The next 23 T cell receptor beta chains were all read from a single sample in a study of vaccination effects on CD4 cells after COVID-19. Repertoires were generated with immunoSEQ multiplex PCR, while TCRdb's copy carries only in-frame clones and drops some. This table holds fewer than 50,000 clones, approximately 84% found once. Their recognized antigens are unknown. ViraFEST expansion of antigen-specific CD4+ T cells with viral peptide pools preceded sequencing. Following culture for approximately 11 days, CD4+ T cells were isolated. As their vaccination, participants received two doses of either BNT162b2 or mRNA-1273. The source was CD4+ T cells from PBMCs cultured with HCoV-NL63 spike peptides, collected after COVID-19 vaccination. These receptors all stem from a human donor who received a COVID-19 vaccine. Some clones in this sample may be carry-over from other donors' samples.

On this clone itself: The sample contains more than one DNA sequence encoding this CDR3. The rearrangement uses TRBV18 and TRBJ2-3, with no clear D. Germline V gene data show CDR1 as KGHSH and CDR2 as LQKENI. V lost 0 bases, J lost 0 bases, and 1 base lay in between. This CDR3 is 13 amino acids long. The CDR3 DNA is TGTGCCAGCTCACCACCTAGCACAGATACGCAGTATTTT. It codes for CASSPPSTDTQYF.

This clone has just a few counts. The chain uses TRBV6-6 and TRBJ1-6, with 8 bases lining up with TRBD1. Per germline, CDR1 MNHNY and CDR2 SVGAGI (reference sequence). CDR3 length equals 17 residues. Trimming at V came to 5 bases and at J to 4 bases, leaving 10 bases not matched to a gene. CDR3 sequence (DNA): TGTGCCAGCAGTCCCTACCGGGACAGGTTATATAATTCACCCCTCCACTTT. As protein: CASSPYRDRLYNSPLHF.

Concerning this clone itself: This CDR3 is also generated by other DNA sequences in the sample. CDR3 bases: TGTGCCAGCTCCCAGGGACAGAGCAACACTGAAGCTTTCTTT. Translation: CASSQGQSNTEAFF. This sequence joins TRBV18 and TRBJ1-1; 7 nucleotides match TRBD1. The CDR3 is 14 residues long. Germline CDR1 and CDR2: KGHSH and LQKENI. The V segment lost 6 bases and the J segment 2 bases; nucleotides outside the gene matches: 6.

V and J are TRBV10-1 and TRBJ2-1, with D unresolved. CDR1 WNHNN and CDR2 SYGVQD come from the germline V gene (reference sequence). The CDR3 runs to 12 residues. With 5 bases removed from V and 2 bases from J, the gap between germline ends came to 4 bases. The DNA for the CDR3 is TGCGCCAGCAGTCAGGCCTACAATGAGCAGTTCTTC. This gives the protein CASSQAYNEQFF.

The chain has TRBV12-3 or TRBV12-4 and TRBJ1-3; maybe TRBD1 (6 bases). Trimming left V 6 bases short and J 4 bases short, with 10 bases between. The CDR3 loop spans 13 amino acids. CDR3 DNA sequence: TGTGCCAGCAGCAAAGACAGGGGAAACACCATATATTTT. This sequence encodes CASSKDRGNTIYF.

The chain combines TRBV9 with TRBJ2-3, with D maybe TRBD2 (7 bases). The CDR3 runs 18 residues. CDR1 SGDLS and CDR2 YYNGEE come from the germline V gene. Between the trimmed V and J ends, which lost 0 bases and 6 bases, there was a span of 23 bases. The DNA of the CDR3 is TGTGCCAGCAGCGTAGCCCCCACTGGGGGGGGGCCGAGCGATACGCAGTATTTT. This sequence encodes CASSVAPTGGGPSDTQYF.

This chain joins TRBV6-5 and TRBJ2-5; 7 bases agree with TRBD1. Per germline, CDR1 MNHEY and CDR2 SVGAGI. V trimming: 6 bases; J trimming: 4 bases; junction bases outside the gene matches: 8. This CDR3 comprises 14 residues. CDR3 residues: CASSWTAGGETQYF. CDR3 bases: TGTGCCAGCAGCTGGACAGCAGGGGGAGAGACCCAGTACTTC.

This clone has just a few counts. The chain links TRBV4-3 to TRBJ2-7; D is undetermined. Germline lookup yields CDR1 LGHNA and CDR2 YSLEER. Trimming removed 0 bases at V and 2 bases at J, with 11 bases between. The CDR3 runs 15 residues. The DNA of the CDR3 is TGCGCCAGCAGCCAAGAGTCGGCGGTCACCTACGAGCAGTACGTC. This translates into CASSQESAVTYEQYV.

This clone was detected once. This chain uses TRBV21-1 with TRBJ1-1. TRBV21-1 is deemed a pseudogene. The CDR3 consists of 14 residues. This chain's CDR3 is CASSKALWGTEAFF. The CDR3, as DNA: TGTGCCAGCAGCAAAGCTCTTTGGGGCACTGAAGCTTTCTTT.

The chain combines TRBV5-1 with TRBJ2-3; 7 bases are shared with TRBD1. This CDR3 has 17 residues. Germline-derived CDR1 and CDR2 are SGHRS and YFSETQ. J was trimmed by 4 bases and V by 0 bases; bases with no gene match: 11. The CDR3 DNA is TGCGCCAGCAGCTTGGTGAGAGGGGGCTCAGCCGCAGATACGCAGTATTTT. Its protein product is CASSLVRGGSAADTQYF.

This chain uses TRBV7-2 with TRBJ2-2; D call uncertain. V dropped 5 bases and J dropped 1 base, with 14 bases sitting between them. This CDR3 contains 16 residues. Germline assignment: CDR1 SGHTA and CDR2 FQGNSA. The CDR3 loop is CASSPQGLGNTGELFF. CDR3 in DNA: TGTGCCAGCAGCCCCCAAGGGCTAGGGAACACCGGGGAGCTGTTTTTT.

This sequence joins TRBV28 and TRBJ1-2; TRBD1 aligns across 7 bases. Germline lookup yields CDR1 MDHEN and CDR2 SYDVKM. The CDR3 sequence is 15 residues long. J was trimmed by 5 bases and V by 4 bases; bases with no gene match: 10. CDR3 loop: CASSSQQGSGYGYTF. The CDR3 bases are TGTGCCAGCAGTTCACAACAGGGGTCAGGATATGGCTACACCTTC.

The chain uses TRBV5-1 and TRBJ2-3; D not certain. Trimming stripped 4 bases from V and 1 base from J, with 19 bases between. Germline CDR1 reads SGHRS; CDR2 reads YFSETQ. The CDR3 length is 17 residues. The CDR3 reads CASSPLLGVPGTDTQYF. The CDR3 DNA reads TGCGCCAGCAGCCCCCTTCTCGGAGTCCCCGGCACAGATACGCAGTATTTT.

This rearrangement joins TRBV19 to TRBJ2-1, with TRBD1 identical over 9 bases. Unmatched junction bases numbered 9, after V lost 9 bases and J lost 0 bases. This CDR3 is built from 16 residues. Per germline, CDR1 LNHDA and CDR2 SQIVND (reference sequence). CDR3 sequence (DNA): TGTGCCAGCCAGGACAGGGGCGGGAGCTCCTACAATGAGCAGTTCTTC. Its protein product is CASQDRGGSSYNEQFF.

The V call is TRBV5-5, the J call TRBJ2-1, with a tentative D call TRBD2 (5 bases). Looked up from germline, CDR1 is SGHKS and CDR2 is YYEKEE (reference sequence). V lost 0 bases to trimming and J lost 10 bases, with 17 bases between them. CDR3 length: 15 amino acids. CDR3 protein: CASSLESVGGLEQFF. The CDR3 DNA reads as TGTGCCAGCAGCTTGGAATCGGTCGGCGGACTCGAGCAGTTCTTC.

The chain recombines TRBV6-6 with TRBJ2-7; D is undetermined. V was trimmed by 6 bases and J by 5 bases, leaving 14 bases between them. Germline-derived CDR1 and CDR2 are MNHNY and SVGAGI (reference sequence). The CDR3 runs 13 residues. The CDR3 loop reads CASSRHTLDEQYV. CDR3 DNA: TGTGCCAGCAGCCGACACACCCTTGACGAGCAGTACGTC.

This clone was found a few times. The rearrangement links TRBV5-1 to TRBJ1-2; D might be TRBD1 (5 bases). The CDR3 loop spans 16 amino acids. Trimming stripped 3 bases from V and 4 bases from J, with 19 bases between. Germline V CDR1 and CDR2: SGHRS, YFSETQ. The CDR3: CASSSAGSLGSYGYTF. The CDR3 nucleotides are TGCGCCAGCAGCTCGGCAGGGAGCCTCGGGTCCTATGGCTACACCTTC.

The chain is built from TRBV18 and TRBJ2-5, with 8 bases that match TRBD1. J was trimmed by 1 base and V by 3 bases; bases with no gene match: 7. Germline CDR1 and CDR2: KGHSH and LQKENI. CDR3 length equals 16 residues. The CDR3 bases are TGTGCCAGCTCACCCCCGGGACAGGAATTCCAAGAGACCCAGTACTTC. It specifies CASSPPGQEFQETQYF.

This clone is a singleton in its sample. The genes are TRBV5-6 and TRBJ1-1, with D tentatively TRBD1 (6 bases). The CDR3 length is 15 residues. Germline V CDR1 and CDR2: SGHDT, YYEEEE. The germline V and J ends were trimmed by 1 base and 4 bases, with 14 bases remaining between them. The CDR3 DNA reads TGTGCCAGCAGCTTGTTTTCAGGGGATGCCACTGAAGCTTTCTTT. This sequence encodes CASSLFSGDATEAFF.

The chain links TRBV27 to TRBJ1-4; weak D call: TRBD1 (5 bases). V was clipped by 2 bases and J by 4 bases, with 8 bases between them. Germline CDR1 and CDR2: MNHEY and SMNVEV (reference sequence). The CDR3 is 14 amino acids. The CDR3 protein is CASSLMGVNEKLFF. The CDR3, as DNA: TGTGCCAGCAGTTTAATGGGGGTTAATGAAAAACTGTTTTTT. Using reference TRBV27 and TRBJ1-4 for the parts outside the CDR3, the full variable domain is EAQVTQNPRYLITVTGKKLTVTCSQNMNHEYMSWYRQDPGLGLRQIYYSMNVEVTDKGDVPEGYKVSRKEKRNFPLILESPSPNQTSLYFCASSLMGVNEKLFFGSGTQLSVL.

V usage is TRBV2 and J usage is TRBJ1-2; the D gene is possibly TRBD1 (5 bases). Trimming left V 10 bases short and J 5 bases short, with 29 bases between. The CDR3 extends over 17 amino acids. CDR1 and CDR2 (germline): SNHLY, FYNNEI. The CDR3 region is CAITNPRDLRGKYGYTF. The CDR3 DNA sequence: TGTGCCATCACGAATCCCCGGGATCTACGGGGGAAGTATGGCTACACCTTC. Drawing the rest from reference TRBV2 and TRBJ1-2, the complete variable domain is EPEVTQTPSHQVTQMGQEVILRCVPISNHLYFYWYRQILGQKVEFLVSFYNNEISEKSEIFDDQFSVERPDGSNFTLKIRSTKLEDSAMYFCAITNPRDLRGKYGYTFGSGTRLTVV.

The chain has TRBV5-1 and TRBJ1-1; no reliable D call. The V gene's germline CDR1 is SGHRS and CDR2 YFSETQ. V lost 2 bases to trimming and J lost 0 bases, with 11 bases between them. The CDR3 sequence is 15 residues long. The CDR3 spells CASSFGFGVNTEAFF. The CDR3 coding sequence is TGCGCCAGCAGCTTCGGGTTCGGGGTGAACACTGAAGCTTTCTTT.

The chain has TRBV23-1 and TRBJ2-5; a weak D match, TRBD2 (7 bases). TRBV23-1 is assigned to the ORF class and has an uncertain function. This CDR3 spans 15 amino acids. Deletions cut 3 bases from V and 4 bases from J, with 15 bases between. CDR3 coding DNA: TGCGCCAGCAGTCAGGGGGGGCGCGTGCGAGAGACCCAGTACTTC. It is translated as CASSQGGRVRETQYF.